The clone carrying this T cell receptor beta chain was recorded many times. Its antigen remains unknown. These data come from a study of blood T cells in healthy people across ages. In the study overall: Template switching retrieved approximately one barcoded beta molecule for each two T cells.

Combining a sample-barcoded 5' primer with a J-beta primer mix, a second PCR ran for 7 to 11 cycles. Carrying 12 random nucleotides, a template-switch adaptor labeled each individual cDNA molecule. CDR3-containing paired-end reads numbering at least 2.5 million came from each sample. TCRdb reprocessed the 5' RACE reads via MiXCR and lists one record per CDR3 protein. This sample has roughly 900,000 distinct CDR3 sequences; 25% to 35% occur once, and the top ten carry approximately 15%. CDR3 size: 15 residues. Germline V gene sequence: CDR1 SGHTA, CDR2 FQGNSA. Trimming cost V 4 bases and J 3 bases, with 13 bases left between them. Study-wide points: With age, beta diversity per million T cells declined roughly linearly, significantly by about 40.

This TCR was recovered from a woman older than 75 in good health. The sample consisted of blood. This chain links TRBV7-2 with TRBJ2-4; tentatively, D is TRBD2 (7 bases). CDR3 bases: TGTGCCAGCAGCTCCGTGGGAGGGGGCAAAAACATTCAGTACTTC. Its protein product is CASSSVGGGKNIQYF.